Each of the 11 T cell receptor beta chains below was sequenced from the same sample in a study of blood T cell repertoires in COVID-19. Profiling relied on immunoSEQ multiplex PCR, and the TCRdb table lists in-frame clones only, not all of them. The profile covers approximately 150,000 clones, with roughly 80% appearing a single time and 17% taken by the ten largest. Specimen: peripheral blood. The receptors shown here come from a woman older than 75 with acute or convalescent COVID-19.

CDR3 in amino acids: CASSLPNTEAFF. Written as DNA, the CDR3 is TGTGCCAGCAGCCTTCCGAACACTGAAGCTTTCTTT. The chain uses TRBV5-4 and TRBJ1-1; D gene uncertain. The CDR3 is made up of 12 amino acids. In germline, CDR1 is SGHNT, CDR2 YYREEE (reference sequence). V shed 4 bases and J shed 1 base, with 5 bases lying between them.

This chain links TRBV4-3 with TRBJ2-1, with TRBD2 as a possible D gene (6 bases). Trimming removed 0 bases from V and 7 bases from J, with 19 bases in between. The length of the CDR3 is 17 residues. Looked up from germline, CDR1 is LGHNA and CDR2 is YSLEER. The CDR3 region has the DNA TGCGCCAGCAGCCAAGATGGGGGGAGCGTCCCCAGGAATGAGCAGTTCTTC. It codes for CASSQDGGSVPRNEQFF.

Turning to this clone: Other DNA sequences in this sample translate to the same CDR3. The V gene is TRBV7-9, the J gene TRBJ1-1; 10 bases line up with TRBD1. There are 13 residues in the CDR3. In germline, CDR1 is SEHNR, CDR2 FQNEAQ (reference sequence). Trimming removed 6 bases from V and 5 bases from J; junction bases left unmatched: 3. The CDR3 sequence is CASSRTGGTEAFF. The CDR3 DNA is TGTGCCAGCAGTCGGACAGGGGGGACTGAAGCTTTCTTT. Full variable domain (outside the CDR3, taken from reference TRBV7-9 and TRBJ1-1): DTGVSQNPRHKITKRGQNVTFRCDPISEHNRLYWYRQTLGQGPEFLTYFQNEAQLEKSRLLSDRFSAERPKGSFSTLEIQRTEQGDSAMYLCASSRTGGTEAFFGQGTRLTVV.

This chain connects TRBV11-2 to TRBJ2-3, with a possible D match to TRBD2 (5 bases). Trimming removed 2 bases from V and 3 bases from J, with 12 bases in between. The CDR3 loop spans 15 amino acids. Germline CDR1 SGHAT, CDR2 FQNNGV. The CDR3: CASSLNRGSTDTQYF. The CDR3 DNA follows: TGTGCCAGCAGCTTAAACCGGGGTAGTACAGATACGCAGTATTTT.

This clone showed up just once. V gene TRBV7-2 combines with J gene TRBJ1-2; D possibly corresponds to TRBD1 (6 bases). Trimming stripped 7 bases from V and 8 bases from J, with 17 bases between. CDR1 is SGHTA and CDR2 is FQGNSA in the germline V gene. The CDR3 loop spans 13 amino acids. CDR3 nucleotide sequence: TGTGCCAGCACCCTAGAGGGGGGGCGCGGCTACACCTTC. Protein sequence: CASTLEGGRGYTF.

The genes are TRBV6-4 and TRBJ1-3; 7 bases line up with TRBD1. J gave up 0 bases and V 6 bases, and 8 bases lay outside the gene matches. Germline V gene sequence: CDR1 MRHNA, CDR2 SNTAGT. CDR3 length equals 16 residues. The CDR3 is CASRQGQTSSGNTIYF. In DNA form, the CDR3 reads TGTGCCAGCAGGCAGGGACAGACGAGCTCTGGAAACACCATATATTTT.

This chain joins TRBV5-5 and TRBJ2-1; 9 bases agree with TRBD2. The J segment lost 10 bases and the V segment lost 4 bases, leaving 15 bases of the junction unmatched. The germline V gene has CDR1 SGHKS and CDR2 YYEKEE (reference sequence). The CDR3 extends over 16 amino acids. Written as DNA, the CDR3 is TGTGCCAGCAGCCCTGGACGAGCGGGGGGCCTGGGGGAGCAGTTCTTC. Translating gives CASSPGRAGGLGEQFF. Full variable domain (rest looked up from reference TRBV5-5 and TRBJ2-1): DAGVTQSPTHLIKTRGQQVTLRCSPISGHKSVSWYQQVLGQGPQFIFQYYEKEERGRGNFPDRFSARQFPNYSSELNVNALLLGDSALYLCASSPGRAGGLGEQFFGPGTRLTVL.

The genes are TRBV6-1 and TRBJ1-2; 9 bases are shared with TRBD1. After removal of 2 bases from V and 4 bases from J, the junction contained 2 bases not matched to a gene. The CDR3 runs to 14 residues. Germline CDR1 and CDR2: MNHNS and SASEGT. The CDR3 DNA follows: TGTGCCAGCAGTGAAACAGGGGGCAGCTATGGCTACACCTTC. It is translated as CASSETGGSYGYTF.

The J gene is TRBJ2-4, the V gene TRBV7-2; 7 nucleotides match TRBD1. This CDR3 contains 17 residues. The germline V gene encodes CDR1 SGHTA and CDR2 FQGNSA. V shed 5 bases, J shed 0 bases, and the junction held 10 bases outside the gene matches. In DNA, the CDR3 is TGTGCCAGCAGCCTTCAGGGACAGCTTCTAGCCAAAAACATTCAGTACTTC. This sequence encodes CASSLQGQLLAKNIQYF.

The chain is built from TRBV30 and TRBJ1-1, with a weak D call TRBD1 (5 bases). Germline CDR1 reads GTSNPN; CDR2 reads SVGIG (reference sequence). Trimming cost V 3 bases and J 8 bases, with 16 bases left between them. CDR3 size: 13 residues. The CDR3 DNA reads TGTGCCTGGAGACGATCGGGGGGAAGGGAAGCTTTCTTT. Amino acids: CAWRRSGGREAFF.

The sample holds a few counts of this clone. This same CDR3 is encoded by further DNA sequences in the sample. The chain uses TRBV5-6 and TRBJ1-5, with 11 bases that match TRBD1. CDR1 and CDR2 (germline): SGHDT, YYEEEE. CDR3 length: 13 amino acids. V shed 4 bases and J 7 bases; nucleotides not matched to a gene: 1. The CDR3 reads CASSGTGGQPQHF. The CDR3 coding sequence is TGTGCCAGCAGCGGGACAGGGGGGCAGCCCCAGCATTTT.